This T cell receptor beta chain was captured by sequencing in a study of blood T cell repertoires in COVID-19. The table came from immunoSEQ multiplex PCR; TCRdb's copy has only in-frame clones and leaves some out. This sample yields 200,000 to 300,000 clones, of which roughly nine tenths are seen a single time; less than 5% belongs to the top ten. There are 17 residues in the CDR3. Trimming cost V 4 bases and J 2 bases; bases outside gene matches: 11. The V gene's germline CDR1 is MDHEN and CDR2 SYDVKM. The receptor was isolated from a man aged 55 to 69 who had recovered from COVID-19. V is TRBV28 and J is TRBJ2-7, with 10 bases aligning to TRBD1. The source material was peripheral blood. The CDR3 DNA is TGTGCCAGCAGTTCCCTTGGGGGGACAGGGGACCCCTACGAGCAGTACTTC. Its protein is CASSSLGGTGDPYEQYF.